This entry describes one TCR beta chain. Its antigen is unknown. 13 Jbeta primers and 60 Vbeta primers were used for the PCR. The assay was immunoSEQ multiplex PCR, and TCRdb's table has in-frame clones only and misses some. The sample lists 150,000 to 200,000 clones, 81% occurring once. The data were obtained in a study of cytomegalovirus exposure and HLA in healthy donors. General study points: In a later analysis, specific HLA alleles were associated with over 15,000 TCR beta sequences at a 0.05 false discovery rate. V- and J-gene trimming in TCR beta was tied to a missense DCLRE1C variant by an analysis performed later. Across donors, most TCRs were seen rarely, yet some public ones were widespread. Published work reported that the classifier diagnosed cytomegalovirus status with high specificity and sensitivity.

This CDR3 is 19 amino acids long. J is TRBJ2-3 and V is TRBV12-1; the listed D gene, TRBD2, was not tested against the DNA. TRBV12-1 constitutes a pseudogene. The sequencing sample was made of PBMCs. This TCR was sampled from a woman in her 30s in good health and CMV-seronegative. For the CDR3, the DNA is TGTGCCAGCAGCCACACGAGGGGGACTAGCGGGAACCTCACAGATACGCAGTATTTT. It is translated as CASSHTRGTSGNLTDTQYF.